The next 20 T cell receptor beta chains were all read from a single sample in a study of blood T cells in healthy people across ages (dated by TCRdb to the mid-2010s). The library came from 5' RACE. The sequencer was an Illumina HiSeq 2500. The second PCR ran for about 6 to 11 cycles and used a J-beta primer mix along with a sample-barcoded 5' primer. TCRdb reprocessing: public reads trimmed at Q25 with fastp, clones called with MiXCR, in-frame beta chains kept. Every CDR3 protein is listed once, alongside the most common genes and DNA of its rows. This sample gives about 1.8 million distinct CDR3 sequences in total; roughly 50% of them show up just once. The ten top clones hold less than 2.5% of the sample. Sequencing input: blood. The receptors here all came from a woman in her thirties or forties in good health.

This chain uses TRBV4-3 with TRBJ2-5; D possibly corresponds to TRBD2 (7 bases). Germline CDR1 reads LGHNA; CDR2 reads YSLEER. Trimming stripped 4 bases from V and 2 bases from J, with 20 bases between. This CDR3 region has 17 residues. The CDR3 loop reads CASSPDPGGGLQETQYF. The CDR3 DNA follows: TGCGCCAGCAGCCCAGATCCTGGCGGGGGCTTACAAGAGACCCAGTACTTC.

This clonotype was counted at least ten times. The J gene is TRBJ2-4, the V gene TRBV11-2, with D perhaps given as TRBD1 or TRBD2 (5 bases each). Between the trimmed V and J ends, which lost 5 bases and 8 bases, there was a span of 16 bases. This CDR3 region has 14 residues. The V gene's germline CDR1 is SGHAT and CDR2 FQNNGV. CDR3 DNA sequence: TGTGCCAGCAGCCCCCAGAGGGGTAAGGACATTCAGTACTTC. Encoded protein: CASSPQRGKDIQYF.

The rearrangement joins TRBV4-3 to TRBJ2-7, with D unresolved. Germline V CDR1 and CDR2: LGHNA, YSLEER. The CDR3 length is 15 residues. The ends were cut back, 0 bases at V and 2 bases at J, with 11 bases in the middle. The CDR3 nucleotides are TGCGCCAGCAGCCAAGATCCGGACCCCACCTACGAGCAGTACTTC. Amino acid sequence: CASSQDPDPTYEQYF.

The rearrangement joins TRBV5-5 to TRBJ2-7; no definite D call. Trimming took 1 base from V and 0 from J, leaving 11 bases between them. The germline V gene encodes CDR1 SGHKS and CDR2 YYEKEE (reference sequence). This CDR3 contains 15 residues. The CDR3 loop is CASSLLLRSSYEQYF. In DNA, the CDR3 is TGTGCCAGCAGCTTGTTGTTAAGGAGCTCCTACGAGCAGTACTTC.

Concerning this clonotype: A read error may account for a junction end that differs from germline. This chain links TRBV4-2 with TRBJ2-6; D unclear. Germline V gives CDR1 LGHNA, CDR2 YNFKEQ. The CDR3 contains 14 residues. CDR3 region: CAGSHPSGANVLTF. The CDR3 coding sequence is TGTGCCGGCAGCCACCCCTCGGGGGCCAACGTCCTGACTTTC.

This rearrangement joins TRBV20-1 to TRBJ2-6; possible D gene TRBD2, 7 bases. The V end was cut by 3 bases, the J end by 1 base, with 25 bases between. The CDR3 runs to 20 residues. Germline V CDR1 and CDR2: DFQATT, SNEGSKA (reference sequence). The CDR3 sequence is CSAREAGAGLRDSGANVLTF. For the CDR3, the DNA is TGCAGTGCTAGGGAGGCGGGGGCAGGTCTAAGGGATTCTGGGGCCAACGTCCTGACTTTC.

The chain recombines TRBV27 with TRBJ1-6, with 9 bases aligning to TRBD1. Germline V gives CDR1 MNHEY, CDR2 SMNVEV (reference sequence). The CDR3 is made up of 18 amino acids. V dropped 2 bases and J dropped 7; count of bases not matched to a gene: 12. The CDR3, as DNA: TGTGCCAGCAGTTTACCGGTTGGACAGGGGATGGGGAATTCACCCCTCCACTTT. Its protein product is CASSLPVGQGMGNSPLHF.

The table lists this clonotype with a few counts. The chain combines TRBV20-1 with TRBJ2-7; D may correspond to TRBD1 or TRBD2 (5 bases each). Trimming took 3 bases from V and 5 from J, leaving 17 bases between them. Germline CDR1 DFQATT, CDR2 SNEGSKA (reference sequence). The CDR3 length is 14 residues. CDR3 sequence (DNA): TGCAGTGCTAGTATGGGACCAGGCTTTGACGAGCAGTACTTC. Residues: CSASMGPGFDEQYF.

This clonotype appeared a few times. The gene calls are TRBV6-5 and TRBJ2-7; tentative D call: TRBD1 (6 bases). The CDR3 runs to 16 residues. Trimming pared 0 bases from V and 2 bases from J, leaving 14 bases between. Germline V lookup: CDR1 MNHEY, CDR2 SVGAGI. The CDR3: CASSYSNGTPAYEQYF. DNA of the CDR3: TGTGCCAGCAGTTACTCGAACGGGACACCGGCCTACGAGCAGTACTTC.

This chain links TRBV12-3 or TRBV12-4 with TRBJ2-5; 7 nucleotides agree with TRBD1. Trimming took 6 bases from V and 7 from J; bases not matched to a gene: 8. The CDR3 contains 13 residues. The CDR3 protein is CASSPGQDGTQYF. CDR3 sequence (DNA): TGTGCCAGCAGCCCTGGACAGGACGGGACCCAGTACTTC.

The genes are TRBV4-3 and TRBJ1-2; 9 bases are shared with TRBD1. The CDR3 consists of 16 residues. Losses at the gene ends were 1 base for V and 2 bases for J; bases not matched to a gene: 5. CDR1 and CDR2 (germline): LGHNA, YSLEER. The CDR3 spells CASSQGQTGGNYGYTF. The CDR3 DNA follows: TGCGCCAGCAGCCAAGGTCAGACAGGGGGAAACTATGGCTACACCTTC.

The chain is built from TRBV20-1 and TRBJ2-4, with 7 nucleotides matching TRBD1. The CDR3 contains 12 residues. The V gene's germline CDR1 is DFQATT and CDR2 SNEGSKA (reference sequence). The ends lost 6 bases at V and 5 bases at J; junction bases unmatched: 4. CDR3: CSAPGQQNIQYF. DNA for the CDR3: TGCAGTGCCCCGGGACAGCAAAACATTCAGTACTTC.

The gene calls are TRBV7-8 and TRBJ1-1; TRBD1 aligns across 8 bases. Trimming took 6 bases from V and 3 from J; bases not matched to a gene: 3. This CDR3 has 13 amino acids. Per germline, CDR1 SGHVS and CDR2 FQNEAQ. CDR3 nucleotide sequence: TGTGCCAGCAGGCTACAGGGGGACACTGAAGCTTTCTTT. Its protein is CASRLQGDTEAFF.

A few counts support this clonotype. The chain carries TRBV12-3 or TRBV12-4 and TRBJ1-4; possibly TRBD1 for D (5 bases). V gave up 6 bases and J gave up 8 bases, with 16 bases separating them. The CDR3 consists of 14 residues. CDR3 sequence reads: CASSTGTEYEKLFF. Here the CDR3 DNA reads TGTGCCAGCAGCACCGGGACGGAATACGAAAAACTGTTTTTT.

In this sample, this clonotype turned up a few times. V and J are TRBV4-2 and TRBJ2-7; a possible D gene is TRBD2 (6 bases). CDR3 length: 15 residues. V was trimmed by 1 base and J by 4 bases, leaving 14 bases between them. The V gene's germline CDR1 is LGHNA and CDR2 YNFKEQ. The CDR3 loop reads CASSQAEEGPYEQYF. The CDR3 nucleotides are TGTGCCAGCAGCCAAGCGGAGGAGGGCCCATACGAGCAGTACTTC.

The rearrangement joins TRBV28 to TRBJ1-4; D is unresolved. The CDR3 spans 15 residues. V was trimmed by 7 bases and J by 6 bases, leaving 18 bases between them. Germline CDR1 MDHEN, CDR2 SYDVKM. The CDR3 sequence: CASNPTGVSHEKLFF. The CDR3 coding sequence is TGTGCCAGCAACCCAACCGGGGTTTCACATGAAAAACTGTTTTTT.

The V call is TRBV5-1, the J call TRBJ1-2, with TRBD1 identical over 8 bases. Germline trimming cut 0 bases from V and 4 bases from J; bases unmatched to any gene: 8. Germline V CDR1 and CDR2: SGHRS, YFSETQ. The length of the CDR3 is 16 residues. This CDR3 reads CASSLESRQGTYGYTF. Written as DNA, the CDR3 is TGCGCCAGCAGCTTGGAATCGAGACAGGGGACCTATGGCTACACCTTC.

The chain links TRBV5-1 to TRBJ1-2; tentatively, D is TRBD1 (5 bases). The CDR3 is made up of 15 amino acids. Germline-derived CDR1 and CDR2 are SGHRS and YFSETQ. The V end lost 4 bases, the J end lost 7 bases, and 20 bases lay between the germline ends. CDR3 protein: CASSPGRYDTFGYTF. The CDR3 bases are TGCGCCAGCAGCCCGGGACGATACGATACATTTGGCTACACCTTC.

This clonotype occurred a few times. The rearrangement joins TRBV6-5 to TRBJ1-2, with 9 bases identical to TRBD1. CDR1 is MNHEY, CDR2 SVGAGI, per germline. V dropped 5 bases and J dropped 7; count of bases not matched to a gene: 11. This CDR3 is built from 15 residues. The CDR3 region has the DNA TGTGCCAGCAGTCCTTCCATACAGGGGGCTAGTGGCTACACCTTC. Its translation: CASSPSIQGASGYTF.

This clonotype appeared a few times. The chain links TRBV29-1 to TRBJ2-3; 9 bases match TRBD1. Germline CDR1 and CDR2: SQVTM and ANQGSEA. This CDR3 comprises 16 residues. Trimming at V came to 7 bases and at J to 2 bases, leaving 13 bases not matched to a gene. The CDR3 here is CSARQPGTGYTDTQYF. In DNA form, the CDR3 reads TGCAGCGCCAGACAGCCCGGGACAGGGTACACAGATACGCAGTATTTT.